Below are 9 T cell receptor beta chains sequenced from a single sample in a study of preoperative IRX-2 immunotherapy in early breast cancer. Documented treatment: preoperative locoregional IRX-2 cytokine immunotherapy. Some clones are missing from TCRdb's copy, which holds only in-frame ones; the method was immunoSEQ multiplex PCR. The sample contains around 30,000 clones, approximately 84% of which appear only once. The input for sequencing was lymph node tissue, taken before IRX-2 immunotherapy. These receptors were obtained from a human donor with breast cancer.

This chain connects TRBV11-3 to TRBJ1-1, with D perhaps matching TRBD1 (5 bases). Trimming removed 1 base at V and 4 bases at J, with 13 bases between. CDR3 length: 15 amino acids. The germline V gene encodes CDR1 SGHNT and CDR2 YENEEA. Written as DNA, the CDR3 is TGTGCCAGCAGCTTAGTTAGGGGCGTCGGCACTGAAGCTTTCTTT. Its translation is CASSLVRGVGTEAFF.

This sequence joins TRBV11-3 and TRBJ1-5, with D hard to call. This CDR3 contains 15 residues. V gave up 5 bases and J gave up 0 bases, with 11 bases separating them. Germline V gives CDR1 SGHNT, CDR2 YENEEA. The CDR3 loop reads CASSETPYSNQPQHF. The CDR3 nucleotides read TGTGCCAGCAGCGAGACACCTTATAGCAATCAGCCCCAGCATTTT.

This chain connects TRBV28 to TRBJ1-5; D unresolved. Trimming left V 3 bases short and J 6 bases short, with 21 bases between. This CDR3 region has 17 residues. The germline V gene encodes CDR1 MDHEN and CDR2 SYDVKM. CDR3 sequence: CASSFGQDITTGQPQHF. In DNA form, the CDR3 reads TGTGCCAGCAGTTTTGGGCAGGATATTACGACGGGTCAGCCCCAGCATTTT.

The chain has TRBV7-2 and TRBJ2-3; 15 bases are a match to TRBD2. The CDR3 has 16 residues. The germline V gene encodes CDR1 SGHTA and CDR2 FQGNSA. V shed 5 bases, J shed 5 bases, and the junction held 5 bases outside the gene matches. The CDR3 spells CASSPGLAGGQDTQYF. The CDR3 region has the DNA TGTGCCAGCAGCCCCGGACTAGCGGGGGGGCAAGATACGCAGTATTTT.

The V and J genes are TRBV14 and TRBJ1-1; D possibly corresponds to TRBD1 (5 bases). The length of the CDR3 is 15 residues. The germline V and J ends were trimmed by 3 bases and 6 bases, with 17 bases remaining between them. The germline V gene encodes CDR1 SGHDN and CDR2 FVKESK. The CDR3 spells CASSQYRLRGPEAFF. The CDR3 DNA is TGTGCCAGCAGCCAGTACAGGCTAAGGGGCCCTGAAGCTTTCTTT.

CDR3 sequence (DNA): TGTGCCAGCAGCTGGGACAGGGGCTATGGCTACACCTTC. Translation gives CASSWDRGYGYTF. The V and J genes are TRBV7-1 and TRBJ1-2, with 10 bases identical to TRBD1. TRBV7-1 is placed among ORFs of uncertain function. With 4 bases clipped from V and 4 bases from J, the junction kept 0 bases outside the gene matches. The CDR3 runs to 13 residues.

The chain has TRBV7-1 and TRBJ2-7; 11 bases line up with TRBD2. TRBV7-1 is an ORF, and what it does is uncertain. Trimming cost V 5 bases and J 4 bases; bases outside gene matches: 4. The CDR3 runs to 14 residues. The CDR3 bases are TGTGCCAGCAGCCGGACTAGCGGGTTATACGAGCAGTACTTC. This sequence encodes CASSRTSGLYEQYF.

CDR3 bases: TGTGCCAGCTCACCCCAGGGGGACACTGAAGCTTTCTTT. It encodes CASSPQGDTEAFF. V and J are TRBV18 and TRBJ1-1; 7 bases agree with TRBD1. CDR1 is KGHSH, CDR2 LQKENI, per germline. This CDR3 is built from 13 residues. V was pared by 3 bases and J by 3 bases, with 1 base of the junction left unmatched.

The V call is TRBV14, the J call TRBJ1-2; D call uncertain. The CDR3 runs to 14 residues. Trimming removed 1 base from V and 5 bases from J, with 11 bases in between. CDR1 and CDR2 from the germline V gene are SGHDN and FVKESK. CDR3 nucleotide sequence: TGTGCCAGCAGCCAAGTGGGCCTGACATATGGCTACACCTTC. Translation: CASSQVGLTYGYTF.